The rows below give T cell receptor beta chains drawn from one sample of a study of neurological immune-mediated disorders. TCRdb re-derived calls from the 5' RACE reads in MiXCR, one entry per CDR3 protein. Seen here are around 28,000 distinct CDR3 sequences, less than 8.5% observed once, and the top ten hold roughly 8.8%. Sequenced: PBMCs. These receptor sequences come from a woman aged 50 to 60 in good health. Each CDR3 is given with its conserved first and last residue. The order of the fields is D gene, J gene, V gene, clone size, CDR3 DNA, CDR3 protein. A D gene is named only where the DNA matches it firmly. The size of a clone is reported for some rows only, either as once, few or many, or as a class for expanded clones.

>NA|TRBJ1-6|TRBV20-1|many
TGCAGTGCTTTCGGTAGAAGCAGTTCACCCCTCCACTTT
CSAFGRSSSPLHF
>NA|TRBJ2-1|TRBV5-1|many
TGCGCCAGCAGCTTGTCTGCTCGCAACAATGAGCAGTTCTTC
CASSLSARNNEQFF
>NA|TRBJ2-6|TRBV28|many
TGTGCCAGCACCGATAACTCTTGGGGCAAACTCAACAACGTCCTGACTTTC
CASTDNSWGKLNNVLTF
>NA|TRBJ2-7|TRBV7-9|many
TGTGCCAGCAGCTTGAGCAGGAAAACTTACGAGCAGTACTTC
CASSLSRKTYEQYF
>NA|TRBJ2-2|TRBV20-1|NA
TGCAGTGCTAGAGATAACGCCGGGGAGCTGTTTTTT
CSARDNAGELFF
>TRBD2|TRBJ2-3|TRBV14|many
TGTGCCAGCCGACTAGCGGGAGTGGCAGATACGCAGTATTTT
CASRLAGVADTQYF
>TRBD2|TRBJ2-7|TRBV28|many
TGTGCCAGCAGTTTACTCACTAGCGGGAGTCCCTACGAGCAGTACTTC
CASSLLTSGSPYEQYF
>NA|TRBJ1-5|TRBV28|many
TGTGCCAGCAGGAGTACAGACAATCAGCCCCAGCATTTT
CASRSTDNQPQHF
>NA|TRBJ2-4|TRBV27|many
TGTGCCAGCAGTCCGTGGGGAGGGGGGGACATTCAGTACTTC
CASSPWGGGDIQYF
>NA|TRBJ1-2|TRBV6-5|few
TGTGCCAGCAGTTACTCAACGCACTATGGCTACACCTTC
CASSYSTHYGYTF
>NA|TRBJ2-1|TRBV7-2|many
TGTGCCAGCAGCTTAAATCGCGGGACAAGTAATGAGCAGTTCTTC
CASSLNRGTSNEQFF
>NA|TRBJ2-7|TRBV18|many
TGTGCCAGCTCACCACAATCTAGCTCCTACGAGCAGTACTTC
CASSPQSSSYEQYF
>TRBD1|TRBJ2-1|TRBV18|many
TGTGCCAGCTCACCACTGGGACAGGTACGCAATGAGCAGTTCTTC
CASSPLGQVRNEQFF
>NA|TRBJ2-6|TRBV29-1|many
TGCAGCGTTCAGGCCTCTGGGGCCAACGTCCTGACTTTC
CSVQASGANVLTF
>NA|TRBJ2-7|TRBV16|many
TGTGCCAGCAGCCAATCAGAGGTGGGGGAGCAGTACTTC
CASSQSEVGEQYF
>TRBD1|TRBJ1-2|TRBV3-1|many
TGTGCCAGCAGCCAAGCGACAGGGGGCCCTCACACCTTC
CASSQATGGPHTF
>TRBD1|TRBJ2-2|TRBV18|many
TGTGCCAGCGGCGAACAGGGGCAGCGCGCCGGGGAGCTGTTTTTT
CASGEQGQRAGELFF
>TRBD2|TRBJ2-2|TRBV20-1|many
TGCAGTGCTAGAGCTAGCGGGAGGGCCCGAACCGGGGAGCTGTTTTTT
CSARASGRARTGELFF
>TRBD2|TRBJ2-1|TRBV12-3/TRBV12-4|many
TGTGCCAGCAGTCCCCGAATGGGCGGGAGTCGCGATGAGCAGTTCTTC
CASSPRMGGSRDEQFF
>NA|TRBJ2-5|TRBV5-6|NA
TGTGCCAGCAGCTTGGGGACAATCGGGACCCAGTACTTC
CASSLGTIGTQYF
>NA|TRBJ2-1|TRBV20-1|many
TGCAGTGCTGAGAGCCTTAGACACCCAGGGGATGAGCAGTTCTTC
CSAESLRHPGDEQFF
>TRBD1|TRBJ1-5|TRBV28|many
TGTGCCAGCAGTTTAAGGGACAGGGAGAATCAGCCCCAGCATTTT
CASSLRDRENQPQHF
>NA|TRBJ2-7|TRBV28|many
TGTGCCAGCAGTTTGACAGCCGCCCCCCGCGAGCAGTACTTC
CASSLTAAPREQYF
>NA|TRBJ2-1|TRBV7-9|many
TGTGCCAGCAGCCCGGCGGTAGCGGACAATGAGCAGTTCTTC
CASSPAVADNEQFF
>NA|TRBJ1-1|TRBV20-1|NA
TGCAGTGCTGCCCATACAGGGACCACTGAAGCTTTCTTT
CSAAHTGTTEAFF
>TRBD2|TRBJ2-7|TRBV20-1|many
TGCAGTGCTAGAGGTACTAGCGGGAGGTTAAGCTCCTACGAGCAGTACTTC
CSARGTSGRLSSYEQYF
>TRBD2|TRBJ2-2|TRBV5-1|many
TGCGCCAGCAGCCACTCCTCCCGGGCGGGGGGCACCGGGGAGCTGTTTTTT
CASSHSSRAGGTGELFF
>NA|TRBJ2-1|TRBV20-1|many
TGCAGTGCGGAAACAGGGAGCAATGAGCAGTTCTTC
CSAETGSNEQFF
>TRBD2|TRBJ2-3|TRBV20-1|many
TGCAGTGCTCCTAGCGGGAGGGGCTCAGATACGCAGTATTTT
CSAPSGRGSDTQYF
>TRBD2|TRBJ2-7|TRBV28|many
TGTGCCAGCAGTCAAGGACTAGCGGGAGGGCCTGCCTACGAGCAGTACTTC
CASSQGLAGGPAYEQYF
>NA|TRBJ2-3|TRBV29-1|many
TGCAGCGTTGATTCCCCGGGGGCCGCAGATACGCAGTATTTT
CSVDSPGAADTQYF
>TRBD2|TRBJ2-1|TRBV5-1|NA
TGCACCAGCAGCCTAGCGGGAGAGGAGCAGTTCTTC
CTSSLAGEEQFF
>TRBD1|TRBJ1-2|TRBV20-1|many
TGCAGTGCGAACGAGATAAACCCAGGGACAGCTAACTATGGCTACACCTTC
CSANEINPGTANYGYTF
>TRBD1|TRBJ2-7|TRBV10-3|many
TGTGCCATCAAGTCTGGGACAGAGTACGAGCAGTACTTC
CAIKSGTEYEQYF
>NA|TRBJ2-7|TRBV7-2|many
TGTGCCAGCAGCTTAAAGTCAGGGGCAGCCTACGAGCAGTACTTC
CASSLKSGAAYEQYF